Only a few counts were recorded for the clone carrying this T cell receptor (beta chain). This record comes from a study of identical twins. Germline lookup yields CDR1 SGDLS and CDR2 YYNGEE. The length of the CDR3 is 16 residues. J lost 5 bases, V lost 4 bases, and 11 bases had no gene match. TCRdb re-analysed the 5' RACE reads in MiXCR, keeping a single row per CDR3 protein. Found here are roughly 770,000 distinct CDR3 sequences, 18% of them singletons; the top ten hold around 14%. The sample was also linked to a second study, of T cells expressing NK-cell markers.

This receptor was identified in a woman under 30 in good health. The sample consisted of PBMCs. The J gene is TRBJ2-1, the V gene TRBV9, with 8 bases identical to TRBD2. The CDR3 bases are TGTGCCAGCAGCCCTTTGCGACTAGCGCCGAACAATGAGCAGTTCTTC. Translated, it gives CASSPLRLAPNNEQFF.